The clone carrying this T cell receptor (beta chain) was counted at least ten times. This sample is part of a study of neurological immune-mediated disorders. The cDNA came from 5'RACE, which used 10-nucleotide random UMIs. TCRdb independently ran MiXCR on the 5' RACE reads; one entry per CDR3 protein. Of around 20,000 distinct CDR3 sequences listed, approximately 6.6% are singletons. The clonotype comes from a man aged 18 to 29 in good health. Sequenced: CD8+ T cells from blood.

The CDR3 nucleotides read TGTGCCAGCAGCTTAGTCGGGACTGGATCGAACACTGAAGCTTTCTTT. As protein: CASSLVGTGSNTEAFF. V is TRBV7-2 and J is TRBJ1-1; D is possibly TRBD1 (5 bases). From germline, CDR1 is SGHTA and CDR2 FQGNSA. The length of the CDR3 is 16 residues. V lost 1 base, J lost 1 base, and 13 bases lay in between.